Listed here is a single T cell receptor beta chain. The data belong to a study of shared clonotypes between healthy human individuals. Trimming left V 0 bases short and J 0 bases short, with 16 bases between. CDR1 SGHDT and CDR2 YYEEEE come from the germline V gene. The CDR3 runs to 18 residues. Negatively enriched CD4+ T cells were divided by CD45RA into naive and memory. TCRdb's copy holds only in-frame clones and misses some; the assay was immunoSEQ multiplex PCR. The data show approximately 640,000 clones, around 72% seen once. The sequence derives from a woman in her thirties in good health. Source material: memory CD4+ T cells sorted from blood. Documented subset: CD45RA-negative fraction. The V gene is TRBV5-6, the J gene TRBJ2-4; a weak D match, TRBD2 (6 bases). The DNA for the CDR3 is TGTGCCAGCAGCTTGGGGTCGGAGGGGAGACTAGCCAAAAACATTCAGTACTTC. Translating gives CASSLGSEGRLAKNIQYF.